The rows below give T cell receptor beta chains drawn from one sample of a study of vaccination effects on CD4 cells after COVID-19. These receptors' antigens are unknown. Produced via immunoSEQ multiplex PCR; TCRdb's table is partial and in-frame only. The repertoire has fewer than 25,000 clones, less than 75% of them found once; the top ten carry 7% to 10%. Sequenced material: CD4+ T cells from PBMCs cultured with SARS-CoV-2 spike peptides, taken after COVID-19 vaccination. The receptors derive from a human donor who received a COVID-19 vaccine. Both conserved end residues are part of each CDR3. A D gene is named only where the DNA matches it firmly. Clone size is given for some rows only: seen once, a few or many times, or a class if the clone is expanded.

j_call clone_size v_call d_call cdr3_aa cdr3_nt
TRBJ1-5 . TRBV25-1 TRBD1 CASSGTGSNQPQHF TGTGCCAGCAGTGGGACAGGGAGCAATCAGCCCCAGCATTTT
TRBJ1-6 . TRBV19 . CASSIHQGVSSYNSPLHF TGTGCCAGTAGTATTCATCAAGGGGTCAGCTCCTATAATTCACCCCTCCACTTT
TRBJ2-1 . TRBV4-2 . CASSQGAGSYNEQFF TGTGCCAGCAGCCAAGGGGCTGGCTCCTACAATGAGCAGTTCTTC
TRBJ2-3 . TRBV7-2 TRBD1 CASSQQGSGTDTQYF TGTGCCAGCAGCCAACAGGGGTCGGGCACAGATACGCAGTATTTT
TRBJ1-1 . TRBV6-5 . CASSLRGNTEAFF TGTGCCAGCAGTTTAAGGGGGAACACTGAAGCTTTCTTT
TRBJ1-2 once TRBV5-1 . CASRIGINYGYTF TGCGCCAGCAGGATAGGGATTAACTATGGCTACACCTTC
TRBJ1-2 . TRBV4-1 TRBD1 CASSQGLRDRGSANYGYTF TGCGCCAGCAGCCAAGGACTCCGGGACAGGGGATCGGCTAACTATGGCTACACCTTC
TRBJ1-5 . TRBV2 . CASSVEGHSNQPQHF TGTGCCAGCAGTGTAGAGGGGCATAGCAATCAGCCCCAGCATTTT
TRBJ2-7 . TRBV20-1 . CSARLVHEQYF TGCAGTGCTAGACTGGTACACGAGCAGTACTTC
TRBJ1-5 few TRBV11-2 TRBD1 CASSAQGAGNQPQHF TGTGCCAGCAGCGCACAGGGGGCAGGCAATCAGCCCCAGCATTTT
TRBJ2-2 . TRBV12-3/TRBV12-4 . CASGPDAGELFF TGTGCCAGCGGCCCCGACGCCGGGGAGCTGTTTTTT
TRBJ2-7 . TRBV12-5 TRBD1 CASGSSTGAYEQYF TGTGCTAGTGGTTCCTCGACAGGGGCCTACGAGCAGTACTTC
TRBJ1-6 once TRBV3-1/TRBV3-2 TRBD1 CASSRRQGENSPLHF TGTGCCAGCAGCCGGCGACAGGGAGAAAATTCACCCCTCCACTTT
TRBJ2-5 . TRBV9 . CASSAPSRQETQYF TGTGCCAGCAGCGCCCCTAGCAGACAAGAGACCCAGTACTTC
TRBJ1-1 . TRBV12-3/TRBV12-4 . CASRQDTEAFF TGTGCCAGCAGACAGGACACTGAAGCTTTCTTT
TRBJ1-1 . TRBV6-5 . CASGGRWTNTEAFF TGTGCCAGTGGAGGAAGGTGGACGAACACTGAAGCTTTCTTT
TRBJ1-4 . TRBV7-9 . CASSLVPSINEKLFF TGTGCCAGCAGCTTAGTACCGAGTATTAATGAAAAACTGTTTTTT
TRBJ1-1 . TRBV7-9 . CASSAQAGWGQNTEAFF TGTGCCAGCAGCGCTCAAGCCGGTTGGGGACAAAACACTGAAGCTTTCTTT
TRBJ2-4 . TRBV5-4 . CASSLKGVKNIQYF TGTGCCAGCAGCTTGAAAGGCGTCAAAAACATTCAGTACTTC
TRBJ2-1 . TRBV21-1 . CASSKVRERGGLNEQFF TGTGCCAGCAGCAAAGTTAGGGAGCGGGGGGGCCTAAATGAGCAGTTCTTC
TRBJ2-7 once TRBV4-2 TRBD2 CASSLGLAGIYEQYF TGTGCCAGCAGCCTGGGACTAGCGGGAATATACGAGCAGTACTTC
TRBJ1-4 . TRBV18 . CASSRGVNEKLFF TGTGCCAGCTCCCGGGGCGTTAATGAAAAACTGTTTTTT
TRBJ2-7 once TRBV18 TRBD2 CASSPFLAGGREQYF TGTGCCAGCTCACCATTTCTAGCGGGAGGGCGCGAGCAGTACTTC
TRBJ1-5 . TRBV30 . CAWSLGANQPQHF TGTGCCTGGAGTTTGGGGGCGAATCAGCCCCAGCATTTT
TRBJ1-1 . TRBV5-6 . CASSLGGGGTEAFF TGTGCCAGCAGCTTGGGGGGGGGAGGCACTGAAGCTTTCTTT
TRBJ2-3 . TRBV3-1/TRBV3-2 TRBD2 CASSTSGGAADTQYF TGTGCCAGCAGCACCAGCGGGGGAGCGGCAGATACGCAGTATTTT
TRBJ2-3 . TRBV2 . CASSAILLGDTQYF TGTGCCAGCAGTGCCATCCTCTTGGGAGATACGCAGTATTTT
TRBJ1-4 . TRBV18 TRBD1 CASSPLGQGNEKLFF TGTGCCAGCTCACCTCTCGGACAGGGGAATGAAAAACTGTTTTTT
TRBJ2-5 . TRBV6-5 . CASSIRRQETQYF TGTGCCAGCAGTATAAGAAGACAAGAGACCCAGTACTTC
TRBJ1-1 . TRBV7-9 . CASSLQQGRTEAFF TGTGCCAGCAGCTTACAGCAGGGACGGACTGAAGCTTTCTTT
TRBJ1-1 few TRBV11-2 . CASSLAGNLYTEAFF TGTGCCAGCAGCTTAGCGGGGAATCTTTACACTGAAGCTTTCTTT